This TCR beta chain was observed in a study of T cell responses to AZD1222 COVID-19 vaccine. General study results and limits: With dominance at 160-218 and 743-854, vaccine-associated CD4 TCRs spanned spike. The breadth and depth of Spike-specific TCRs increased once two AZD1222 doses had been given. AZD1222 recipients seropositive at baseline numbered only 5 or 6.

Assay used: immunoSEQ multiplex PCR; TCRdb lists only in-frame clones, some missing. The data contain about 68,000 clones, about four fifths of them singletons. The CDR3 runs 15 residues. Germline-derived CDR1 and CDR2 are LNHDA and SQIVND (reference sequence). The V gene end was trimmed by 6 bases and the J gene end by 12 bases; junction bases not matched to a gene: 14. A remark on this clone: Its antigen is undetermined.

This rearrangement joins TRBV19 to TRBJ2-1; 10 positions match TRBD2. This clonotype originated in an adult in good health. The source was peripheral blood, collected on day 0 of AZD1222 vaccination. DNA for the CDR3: TGTGCCAGTAGGCCGAGCGGGGGGGCCATTGAGCGGCAGTTCTTC. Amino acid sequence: CASRPSGGAIERQFF.